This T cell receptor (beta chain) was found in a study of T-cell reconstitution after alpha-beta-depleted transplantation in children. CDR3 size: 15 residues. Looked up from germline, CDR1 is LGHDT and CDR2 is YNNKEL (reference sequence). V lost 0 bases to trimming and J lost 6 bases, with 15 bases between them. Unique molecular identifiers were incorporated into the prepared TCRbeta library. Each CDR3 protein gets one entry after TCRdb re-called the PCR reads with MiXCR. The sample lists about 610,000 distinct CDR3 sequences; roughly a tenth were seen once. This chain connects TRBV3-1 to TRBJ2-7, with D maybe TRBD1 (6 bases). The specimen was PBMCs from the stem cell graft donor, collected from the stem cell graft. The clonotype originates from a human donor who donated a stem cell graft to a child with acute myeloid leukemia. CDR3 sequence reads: CASSQDPAGVGEQYF. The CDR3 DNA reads TGTGCCAGCAGCCAAGATCCGGCAGGGGTTGGCGAGCAGTACTTC.